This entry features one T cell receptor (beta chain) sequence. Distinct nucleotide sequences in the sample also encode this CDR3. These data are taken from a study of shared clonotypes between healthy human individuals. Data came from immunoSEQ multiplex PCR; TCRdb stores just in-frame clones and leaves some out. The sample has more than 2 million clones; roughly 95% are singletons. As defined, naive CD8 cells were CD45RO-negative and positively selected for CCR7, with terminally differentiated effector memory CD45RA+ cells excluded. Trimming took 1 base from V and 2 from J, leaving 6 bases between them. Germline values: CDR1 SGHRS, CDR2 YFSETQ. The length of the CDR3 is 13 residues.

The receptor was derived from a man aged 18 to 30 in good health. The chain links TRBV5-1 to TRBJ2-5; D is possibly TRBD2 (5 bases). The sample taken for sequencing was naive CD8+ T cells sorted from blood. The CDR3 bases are TGCGCCAGCAGCTTGCGGGGACAAGAGACCCAGTACTTC. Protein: CASSLRGQETQYF.